This is a list of T cell receptor beta chains from one sample in a study of T cell responses to AZD1222 COVID-19 vaccine. The assay was immunoSEQ multiplex PCR, and TCRdb's table has in-frame clones only and misses some. This sample has some 120,000 clones, with about nine tenths found just once. Material: peripheral blood, obtained on day 0 of AZD1222 vaccination. These receptors were collected from an adult in good health. The CDR3 runs from the conserved cysteine through the conserved F or W. Each record gives: V gene, J gene, CDR3 protein.

V: TRBV3-1/TRBV3-2; J: TRBJ1-3; CDR3: CASSEGQGTNTIYF
V: TRBV5-1; J: TRBJ1-2; CDR3: CASSQPALNYGYTF
V: TRBV6-4; J: TRBJ2-3; CDR3: CASSDVGGADTQYF
V: TRBV30; J: TRBJ2-1; CDR3: CAWSVVNEQFF
V: TRBV18; J: TRBJ1-5; CDR3: CASSPGQDQPQHF
V: TRBV11-3; J: TRBJ1-6; CDR3: CASSLVLFGGGRNSPLHF
V: TRBV3-1/TRBV3-2; J: TRBJ2-7; CDR3: CASSLGRGRVVQQYF
V: TRBV24-1; J: TRBJ1-5; CDR3: CATSDPGSGLASNQPQHF
V: TRBV7-9; J: TRBJ2-7; CDR3: CASSPRLGQGAYEQYF
V: TRBV12-3/TRBV12-4; J: TRBJ2-4; CDR3: CASTQGQGNIQYF
V: TRBV7-2; J: TRBJ1-2; CDR3: CASSGLRGRGHGIDGYTF
V: TRBV4-2; J: TRBJ1-5; CDR3: CASSQDWTNGGNQPQHF
V: TRBV14; J: TRBJ1-2; CDR3: CASSPVRGAYGYTF
V: TRBV3-1/TRBV3-2; J: TRBJ1-1; CDR3: CASSPPADTEAFF
V: TRBV28; J: TRBJ1-5; CDR3: CASSPTGVSNQPQHF
V: TRBV19; J: TRBJ1-1; CDR3: CASSKPERTEAFF
V: TRBV7-2; J: TRBJ2-7; CDR3: CASSSSGWRGQSYEQYF
V: TRBV7-9; J: TRBJ1-3; CDR3: CASSYSPGNTIYF
V: TRBV5-1; J: TRBJ1-5; CDR3: CASSPLAGPNQPQHF
V: TRBV6-5; J: TRBJ1-4; CDR3: CASSYRWDRDNEKLFF
V: TRBV7-9; J: TRBJ2-3; CDR3: CASSSQFSRGDTQYF
V: TRBV5-5; J: TRBJ2-3; CDR3: CASSLVQPSTDTQYF
V: TRBV5-5; J: TRBJ2-7; CDR3: CASSLGTGGIYEQYF
V: TRBV7-2; J: TRBJ1-2; CDR3: CASSLHGGGGDGYTF
V: TRBV5-1; J: TRBJ2-7; CDR3: CASGSGTSGPYEQYF
V: TRBV30; J: TRBJ1-5; CDR3: CAWSFSGARILNQPQHF
V: TRBV28; J: TRBJ1-1; CDR3: CASSPSGGVNTEAFF
V: TRBV7-8; J: TRBJ2-5; CDR3: CASSLANTLQETQYF
V: TRBV29-1; J: TRBJ2-7; CDR3: CSGRDRTYEQYF
V: TRBV28; J: TRBJ2-7; CDR3: CASGLGQAAQYF
V: TRBV6-5; J: TRBJ1-2; CDR3: CASSYRDIRHYGYTF
V: TRBV11-3; J: TRBJ2-3; CDR3: CASSLDHRSDTQYF
V: TRBV7-3; J: TRBJ1-1; CDR3: CASSLLPGTDTEAFF
V: TRBV5-4; J: TRBJ1-2; CDR3: CASSYTLGGYTF
V: TRBV9; J: TRBJ1-5; CDR3: CASSVGPRQPQHF
V: TRBV27; J: TRBJ1-1; CDR3: CASSGLDTAKGEAFF
V: TRBV21-1; J: TRBJ1-1; CDR3: CASPDSSTEAFF
V: TRBV27; J: TRBJ2-5; CDR3: CAKGETQYF
V: TRBV6-5; J: TRBJ1-1; CDR3: CASSGQTNTEAFF
V: TRBV29-1; J: TRBJ1-5; CDR3: CSVADRANQPQHF
V: TRBV3-1/TRBV3-2; J: TRBJ1-1; CDR3: CASSPFTRQNTEAFF
V: TRBV19; J: TRBJ1-2; CDR3: CASSISETNGYTF
V: TRBV14; J: TRBJ1-3; CDR3: CASSQESSGNTIYF
V: TRBV4-3; J: TRBJ2-3; CDR3: CASSQLLRAGADTQYF
V: TRBV4-2; J: TRBJ2-7; CDR3: CASSQVNRVYEQYF
V: TRBV7-3; J: TRBJ2-3; CDR3: CASSLSLAGVDTQYF
V: TRBV7-8; J: TRBJ2-3; CDR3: CASSLGSRGLGGTQYF
V: TRBV28; J: TRBJ1-2; CDR3: CASRPDSTNYGYTF
V: TRBV27; J: TRBJ1-2; CDR3: CASSLRLGFYGYTF
V: TRBV4-1; J: TRBJ2-1; CDR3: CASSQVWDTSYNEQFF
V: TRBV25-1; J: TRBJ1-6; CDR3: CASSETGIGTPLHF
V: TRBV18; J: TRBJ1-5; CDR3: CASSDQTGLSNQPQHF